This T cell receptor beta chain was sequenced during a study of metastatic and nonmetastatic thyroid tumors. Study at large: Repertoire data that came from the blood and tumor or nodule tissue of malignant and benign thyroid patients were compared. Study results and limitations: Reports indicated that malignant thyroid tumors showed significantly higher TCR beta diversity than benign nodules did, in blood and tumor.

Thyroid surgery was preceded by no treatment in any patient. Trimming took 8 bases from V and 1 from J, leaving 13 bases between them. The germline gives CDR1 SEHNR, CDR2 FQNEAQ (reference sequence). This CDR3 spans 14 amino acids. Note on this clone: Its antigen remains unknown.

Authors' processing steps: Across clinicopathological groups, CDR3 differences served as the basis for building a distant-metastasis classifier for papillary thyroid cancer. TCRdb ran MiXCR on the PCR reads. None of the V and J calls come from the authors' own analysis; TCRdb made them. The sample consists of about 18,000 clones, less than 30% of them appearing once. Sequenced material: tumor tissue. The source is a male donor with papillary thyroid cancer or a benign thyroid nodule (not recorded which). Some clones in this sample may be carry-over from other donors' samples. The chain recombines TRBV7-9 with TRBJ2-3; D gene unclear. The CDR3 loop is CASGSFVGTDTQYF. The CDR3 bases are TGTGCCAGCGGGTCCTTTGTCGGCACAGATACGCAGTATTTT.